Included here is one T cell receptor (beta chain) sequence, with context. Its target is unknown. Trimming at V came to 7 bases and at J to 0 bases, leaving 5 bases not matched to a gene. This CDR3 has 14 amino acids. Germline CDR1 is SNHLY and CDR2 is FYNNEI. The data were produced by immunoSEQ multiplex PCR, yet TCRdb's version contains in-frame clones alone and is incomplete. This table has about 79,000 clones, under 95% appearing once. The source of the sample is a study of T cell responses to AZD1222 COVID-19 vaccine. General study points: Repertoire sampling happened only post peak T cell response. Spike regions recognized by vaccine-associated CD4 TCRs spanned the protein, led by 160-218 and 743-854. Donors were largely white British and mainly female; clonal diversity was possibly underestimated. Compared with day 0, the breadth and depth of the Spike-specific TCR repertoire rose significantly after two doses of AZD1222.

The specimen was peripheral blood, collected on day 0 of MenACWY control vaccination. This clonotype was obtained from an adult in good health. The chain combines TRBV2 with TRBJ2-5, with 7 bases fitting TRBD2. CDR3 nucleotide sequence: TGTGCCAGCATAGGGAGGGGAAACCAAGAGACCCAGTACTTC. Its protein is CASIGRGNQETQYF.